This TCR beta chain stems from a study of control samples from healthy donors and cancer patients. Germline V gene sequence: CDR1 MRHNA, CDR2 SNTAGT. CDR3 length equals 16 residues. With V trimmed by 5 bases and J by 3 bases, 8 bases remained unmatched. Produced via immunoSEQ multiplex PCR; TCRdb's table is partial and in-frame only. Among about 140,000 clones listed, roughly 90% were seen once. The chain is built from TRBV6-4 and TRBJ2-1; 9 nucleotides align to TRBD2. The receptor was isolated from a young man in good health. The sequenced sample consisted of blood. CDR3 loop: CASSRLPTSGYNEQFF. CDR3 nucleotides: TGTGCCAGCAGTAGATTACCGACTAGCGGCTACAATGAGCAGTTCTTC.